The 29 T cell receptor beta chains below all came from one sample that was sequenced in a study of Graves' ophthalmopathy and Graves' hyperthyroidism. RNA transcripts were the template, and TCR beta CDR3 regions were amplified from them. RT-PCR in the first round used HTBI primers; a second-round multiplex PCR followed. From the multiplex PCR reads, TCRdb called clonotypes with MiXCR, one entry per CDR3 protein. The table records 740,000 or so distinct CDR3 sequences, 40% of them present only once. Sequencing was performed on peripheral blood. The receptors were sampled from an adult man with Graves' ophthalmopathy.

A word on this clonotype: A clone one base away is much larger, so this may be a read error. The chain uses TRBV19 and TRBJ2-7; a weak D match, TRBD1 (6 bases). CDR1 is LNHDA and CDR2 is SQIVND in the germline V gene (reference sequence). The CDR3 contains 13 residues. The CDR3 is CASSTETGYGQYF. For the CDR3, the DNA is TGTGCCAGTAGTACAGAGACAGGCTACGGGCAGTACTTC.

This clonotype was observed a handful of times. The genes are TRBV9 and TRBJ2-2, with D possibly being TRBD1 (6 bases). Germline V lookup: CDR1 SGDLS, CDR2 YYNGEE. V shed 5 bases and J shed 4 bases, with 12 bases lying between them. This CDR3 is 14 amino acids long. For the CDR3, the DNA is TGTGCCAGCAGTCCGGACAGTACCACCGGGGAGCTGTTTTTT. It translates to CASSPDSTTGELFF.

This CDR3 reads CSVGGARGYTF. In nucleotides, the CDR3 is TGCAGCGTGGGGGGGGCTAGGGGCTACACCTTC. V and J are TRBV29-1 and TRBJ1-2; D is perhaps TRBD1 (6 bases). The CDR3 loop spans 11 amino acids. The germline CDR1 and CDR2 sequences are SQVTM and ANQGSEA. Trimming pared 6 bases from V and 8 bases from J, leaving 13 bases between.

This clonotype was recorded many times. This chain uses TRBV7-6 with TRBJ2-7; D gene unclear. V shed 0 bases and J shed 3 bases, with 12 bases lying between them. CDR1 is SGHVS, CDR2 FNYEAQ, per germline. The CDR3 length is 15 residues. The CDR3 DNA reads TGTGCCAGCAGCTTAGCAGGCCAGAAGGGCTACGAGCAGTACTTC. Translation gives CASSLAGQKGYEQYF. Filled out from reference TRBV7-6 and TRBJ2-7, the complete variable domain reads GAGVSQSPRYKVTKRGQDVALRCDPISGHVSLYWYRQALGQGPEFLTYFNYEAQQDKSGLPNDRFSAERPEGSISTLTIQRTEQRDSAMYRCASSLAGQKGYEQYFGPGTRLTVT.

This clonotype was observed at least ten times. V gene TRBV7-9 combines with J gene TRBJ2-7; TRBD1 or TRBD2 may be the D gene (6 bases each). The germline V gene has CDR1 SEHNR and CDR2 FQNEAQ (reference sequence). V was clipped by 5 bases and J by 7 bases, with 12 bases between them. This CDR3 comprises 12 residues. Written as DNA, the CDR3 is TGTGCCAGCAGCATAGGAGGGGGAGAGCAGTACTTC. Translation gives CASSIGGGEQYF.

In the case of this clonotype: The junction does not match germline at one end; this may be a read error. The chain uses TRBV10-2 and TRBJ2-7, with D tentatively TRBD1 (7 bases). The CDR3 length is 14 residues. Germline V CDR1 and CDR2: WSHSY, SAAADI. This CDR3 reads CASSSPGGNNEQYF. The CDR3 DNA reads as TGTGCCAGCAGTTCTCCAGGGGGGAACAACGAGCAGTACTTC.

The chain joins TRBV9 to TRBJ2-5; D unresolved. CDR3 length: 13 residues. Germline V gene sequence: CDR1 SGDLS, CDR2 YYNGEE. V gave up 5 bases and J gave up 5 bases, with 13 bases separating them. The CDR3: CASRNMTGETQYF. The DNA for the CDR3 is TGTGCCAGCAGAAATATGACCGGTGAGACCCAGTACTTC.

V and J are TRBV29-1 and TRBJ1-5; TRBD1 agrees at 7 bases. With V trimmed by 6 bases and J by 11 bases, 13 bases remained unmatched. Germline assignment: CDR1 SQVTM and CDR2 ANQGSEA. This CDR3 has 13 amino acids. DNA of the CDR3: TGCAGCGTCACAGGGGCGTACCAAGAGACCCAGCATTTT. Protein sequence: CSVTGAYQETQHF.

The chain uses TRBV29-1 and TRBJ1-1; 12 nucleotides agree with TRBD1. This CDR3 is 17 amino acids long. Germline lookup yields CDR1 SQVTM and CDR2 ANQGSEA. V gave up 5 bases and J gave up 1 base; unmatched junction bases: 11. The CDR3, as DNA: TGCAGCGTTACAAGGGGGACAGGGGGCGCGTCGAACACTGAAGCTTTCTTT. This encodes CSVTRGTGGASNTEAFF.

This chain's CDR3 is CASSASGGGGTNEKLFF. In DNA form, the CDR3 reads TGTGCCAGCAGCGCCTCAGGAGGAGGGGGAACTAATGAAAAACTGTTTTTT. This chain links TRBV9 with TRBJ1-4, with D perhaps matching TRBD1 (6 bases). Trimming left V 3 bases short and J 1 base short, with 16 bases between. This CDR3 region has 17 residues. Germline V gene sequence: CDR1 SGDLS, CDR2 YYNGEE.

In regard to this clonotype: Compared with germline, one end of the junction differs, possibly owing to a read error. The chain carries TRBV7-9 and TRBJ1-6, with D unresolved. This CDR3 has 8 amino acids. CDR1 is SEHNR, CDR2 FQNEAQ, per germline (reference sequence). This CDR3 is CASSLDRW. The CDR3 DNA is TGTGCCAGCAGCTTAGACCGCTGG.

Regarding this clonotype: Possible read error: a much larger clone is one base away. The chain joins TRBV10-3 to TRBJ1-2; TRBD1 is a possible D gene (5 bases). V was trimmed by 11 bases and J by 8 bases, leaving 24 bases between them. The CDR3 consists of 14 residues. Germline CDR1 and CDR2: ENHRY and SYGVKD. Written as DNA, the CDR3 is TGTGCCGGCAGTTATAAGCAGGGTCTGAACGGCTACACCTTC. This gives the protein CAGSYKQGLNGYTF.

This clonotype showed up many times. The chain has TRBV15 and TRBJ1-2; 9 bases map to TRBD1. V trimming: 6 bases; J trimming: 7 bases; junction bases outside the gene matches: 12. This CDR3 is built from 15 residues. The germline gives CDR1 LNHNV, CDR2 YYDKDF (reference sequence). The CDR3 region is CATRPAGTGNSGYTF. CDR3 nucleotides: TGTGCCACCAGACCCGCCGGGACAGGGAATTCTGGCTACACCTTC.

V usage is TRBV20-1 and J usage is TRBJ1-5; TRBD1 matches 7 bases. The CDR3 spans 16 residues. After removal of 6 bases from V and 0 bases from J, the junction contained 11 bases not matched to a gene. CDR1 and CDR2 (germline): DFQATT, SNEGSKA (reference sequence). The CDR3: CSASPGQSYSNQPQHF. CDR3 bases: TGCAGTGCCAGTCCGGGACAGTCCTATAGCAATCAGCCCCAGCATTTT.

The J gene is TRBJ2-7, the V gene TRBV20-1, with D possibly being TRBD2 (8 bases). Germline V CDR1 and CDR2: DFQATT, SNEGSKA (reference sequence). The CDR3 consists of 9 residues. The DNA of the CDR3 is TGCAGCGCCCGGGAGGGGGCGTACTTC. Translation: CSAREGAYF.

This clonotype was counted ten times or more. The chain carries TRBV7-3 and TRBJ2-5; the D call may be TRBD1 or TRBD2 (5 bases each). Deletions cut 4 bases from V and 5 bases from J, with 11 bases between. Looked up from germline, CDR1 is SGHTA and CDR2 is FQGTGA. The CDR3 length is 13 residues. The DNA for the CDR3 is TGTGCCAGCAGCTCGGGACGGTTGGAGACCCAGTACTTC. Translated: CASSSGRLETQYF.

The rearrangement joins TRBV15 to TRBJ2-7; D might be TRBD1 (6 bases). The germline gives CDR1 LNHNV, CDR2 YYDKDF (reference sequence). V lost 3 bases and J 3 bases, leaving 12 bases between the germline ends. The CDR3 totals 14 residues. The CDR3 DNA follows: TGTGCCACCAGCAGGGGTATAGGGGGCTACGAGCAGTACTTC. Translation gives CATSRGIGGYEQYF.

This clonotype was observed many times. V gene TRBV7-9 combines with J gene TRBJ1-6; no firm D call. Germline V CDR1 and CDR2: SEHNR, FQNEAQ (reference sequence). This CDR3 region has 11 residues. Between the trimmed V and J ends, which lost 1 base and 8 bases, there was a span of 0 bases. The CDR3 sequence: CASSLDSPLHF. The CDR3 DNA reads TGTGCCAGCAGCTTAGATTCACCCCTCCACTTT.

The CDR3 is CAISPTGKGTDTQYF. Written as DNA, the CDR3 is TGTGCCATCAGTCCCACAGGGAAAGGCACAGATACGCAGTATTTT. The rearrangement uses TRBV10-3 and TRBJ2-3, with TRBD1 as a possible D gene (6 bases). The CDR3 is 15 residues long. Trimming left V 5 bases short and J 1 base short, with 13 bases between. Germline V gene lookup returns CDR1 ENHRY and CDR2 SYGVKD.

The chain is built from TRBV19 and TRBJ1-5; D possibly corresponds to TRBD1 (5 bases). The V end was cut by 11 bases, the J end by 4 bases, with 15 bases between. The CDR3 has 13 amino acids. The germline CDR1 and CDR2 sequences are LNHDA and SQIVND (reference sequence). Here the CDR3 DNA reads TGTGCCTGGTCTCAGAAGGGGAATCAGCCCCAGCATTTT. It encodes CAWSQKGNQPQHF. Full variable domain (outside the CDR3, taken from reference TRBV19 and TRBJ1-5): DGGITQSPKYLFRKEGQNVTLSCEQNLNHDAMYWYRQDPGQGLRLIYYSQIVNDFQKGDIAEGYSVSREKKESFPLTVTSAQKNPTAFYLCAWSQKGNQPQHFGDGTRLSIL.

This clonotype has only one observation. The conserved phenylalanine or tryptophan normally closing the CDR3 is absent here, so this likely arose from a read error. No DNA is shown, since the ends of the CDR3 on it are uncertain; the CDR3 is the one TCRdb lists. The chain uses TRBV15 and TRBJ1-6; TRBD1, as called in the table, went unchecked against the DNA. The CDR3 sequence runs 8 residues, both termini included. Germline V gives CDR1 LNHNV, CDR2 YYDKDF (reference sequence). The CDR3 loop is CATSPRGT.

The table lists this clonotype with many counts. The CDR3 spells CATSRETSALRQVGTQYF. CDR3 sequence (DNA): TGTGCCACCAGCAGAGAGACTAGCGCACTAAGACAAGTTGGGACCCAGTACTTC. The J gene is TRBJ2-5, the V gene TRBV15, with 8 bases identical to TRBD2. V trimming: 0 bases; J trimming: 7 bases; junction bases outside the gene matches: 16. The CDR3 spans 18 residues. CDR1 and CDR2 (germline): LNHNV, YYDKDF (reference sequence).

J is TRBJ1-4 and V is TRBV2, with a possible D match to TRBD1 (6 bases). Trimming pared 7 bases from V and 8 bases from J, leaving 11 bases between. CDR1 is SNHLY and CDR2 is FYNNEI in the germline V gene. CDR3 length: 12 residues. The CDR3 DNA reads TGTGCCAGCACCGGGGACAAAGAAAAACTGTTTTTT. It is translated as CASTGDKEKLFF.

The chain links TRBV14 to TRBJ1-2; D ambiguous. This CDR3 region has 15 residues. V lost 4 bases to trimming and J lost 0 bases, with 12 bases between them. From germline, CDR1 is SGHDN and CDR2 FVKESK. The DNA of the CDR3 is TGTGCCAGCAGCCCCTGGCAGTCCGCTAACTATGGCTACACCTTC. Its translation: CASSPWQSANYGYTF.

This sequence joins TRBV6-5 and TRBJ2-7, with a possible D match to TRBD1 (5 bases). This CDR3 is 14 amino acids long. V shed 5 bases and J shed 3 bases, with 14 bases lying between them. Germline loops: CDR1 MNHEY, CDR2 SVGAGI. Here the CDR3 reads CASSLDRRNYEQYF. The CDR3 nucleotides read TGTGCCAGCAGTCTCGACAGACGAAACTACGAGCAGTACTTC.

The chain has TRBV10-1 and TRBJ1-1; the D gene is possibly TRBD1 (5 bases). CDR1 is WNHNN, CDR2 SYGVQD, per germline (reference sequence). This CDR3 has 15 residues. V was cut by 8 bases and J by 0 bases, with 16 bases left in between. CDR3 residues: CASFTLRDLNTEAFF. For the CDR3, the DNA is TGCGCCAGCTTTACACTACGGGACCTGAACACTGAAGCTTTCTTT.

This clonotype appeared many times. The chain has TRBV7-8 and TRBJ1-4, with 10 bases aligning to TRBD1. Germline V CDR1 and CDR2: SGHVS, FQNEAQ. The junction had 6 bases not matched to a gene; V was cut back by 5 bases and J by 6 bases. The CDR3 consists of 15 residues. CDR3 protein: CASSLDRGRHEKLFF. The CDR3 bases are TGTGCCAGCAGCCTTGACAGGGGGCGCCATGAAAAACTGTTTTTT.

In this sample, this clonotype turned up a few times. V usage is TRBV20-1 and J usage is TRBJ2-5; D gene uncertain. CDR1 is DFQATT and CDR2 is SNEGSKA in the germline V gene (reference sequence). The CDR3 totals 14 residues. V lost 2 bases, J lost 0 bases, and 10 bases lay in between. In DNA form, the CDR3 reads TGCAGTGCTAGAAGGTCGGGTCACCAAGAGACCCAGTACTTC. This sequence encodes CSARRSGHQETQYF.

This rearrangement joins TRBV7-9 to TRBJ1-2, with 8 positions matching TRBD1. Germline-derived CDR1 and CDR2 are SEHNR and FQNEAQ (reference sequence). CDR3 length: 16 residues. The J segment lost 6 bases and the V segment lost 6 bases, leaving 15 bases of the junction unmatched. CDR3 in DNA: TGTGCCAGCAGTGAGCAATCGACAGGGGTTAGGAATGGCTACACCTTC. Its protein product is CASSEQSTGVRNGYTF.